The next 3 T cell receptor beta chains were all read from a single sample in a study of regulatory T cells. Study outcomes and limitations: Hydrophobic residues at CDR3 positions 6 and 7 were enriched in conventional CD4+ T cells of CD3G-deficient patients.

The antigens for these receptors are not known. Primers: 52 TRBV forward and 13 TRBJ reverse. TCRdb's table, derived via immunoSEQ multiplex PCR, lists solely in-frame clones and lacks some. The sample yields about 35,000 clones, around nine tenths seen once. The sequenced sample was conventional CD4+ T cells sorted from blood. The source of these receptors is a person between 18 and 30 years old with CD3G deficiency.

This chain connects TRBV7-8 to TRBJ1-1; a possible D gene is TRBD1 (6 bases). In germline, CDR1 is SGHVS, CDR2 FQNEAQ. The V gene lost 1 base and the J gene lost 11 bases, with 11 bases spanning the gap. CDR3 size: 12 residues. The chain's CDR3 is CASSLVRGVAFF. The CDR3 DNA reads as TGTGCCAGCAGCTTAGTCAGGGGCGTCGCTTTCTTT.

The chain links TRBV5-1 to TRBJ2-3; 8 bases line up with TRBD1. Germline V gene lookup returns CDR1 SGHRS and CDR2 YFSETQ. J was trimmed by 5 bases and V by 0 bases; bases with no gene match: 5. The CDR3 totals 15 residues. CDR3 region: CASSLDRGVGDTQYF. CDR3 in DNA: TGCGCCAGCAGCTTGGACAGGGGGGTTGGAGATACGCAGTATTTT.

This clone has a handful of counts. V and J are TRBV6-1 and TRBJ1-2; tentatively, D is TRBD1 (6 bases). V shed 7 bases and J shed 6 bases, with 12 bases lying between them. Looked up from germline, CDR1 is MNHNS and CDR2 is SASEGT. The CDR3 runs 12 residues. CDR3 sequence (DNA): TGTGCCAGCAAGCGGACAGCTGATGGCTACACCTTC. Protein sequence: CASKRTADGYTF.